These 12 T cell receptor beta chains were sequenced from one sample in a study of T cell clonality in common variable immunodeficiency. Sequencing was performed with immunoSEQ multiplex PCR; in TCRdb, only in-frame clones are kept and a portion is missing. The sample offers about 52,000 clones and no singletons, the top ten holding about 2%. The sample was peripheral blood mononuclear cells. These receptors all stem from a person aged 18 to 70 in good health.

This clone was detected many times. The CDR3 end is not reached by the read, which stops 3 residues before it; the germline J gene fills it in. The rearrangement joins TRBV7-6 to TRBJ2-2; D possibly corresponds to TRBD2 (5 bases). This CDR3 region has 13 residues. Germline V gene lookup returns CDR1 SGHVS and CDR2 FNYEAQ. The V gene lost 1 base and the J gene lost 7 bases, with 7 bases spanning the gap. The DNA read from the CDR3 is TGTGCCAGCAGCTTAGGGCGGGTCGGGGAG. It codes for CASSLGRVGE. The full CDR3 protein reads CASSLGRVGELFF.

This clone came up many times. The read halts 3 residues ahead of the CDR3 end, with the missing end drawn from the germline J gene. The chain combines TRBV19 with TRBJ1-1; a possible D gene is TRBD1 (5 bases). V lost 4 bases and J lost 5, with 11 bases in between. Germline V lookup: CDR1 LNHDA, CDR2 SQIVND (reference sequence). The CDR3 runs 13 residues. Partial CDR3 DNA: TGTGCCAGTAGTAAGGGACTGGCAACTGAA. This encodes CASSKGLATE. The entire CDR3 protein reads CASSKGLATEAFF.

This clone was picked up many times. The read terminates 3 residues before the CDR3 end, so the remaining end is supplied by the germline J gene. This chain uses TRBV7-9 with TRBJ1-1, with D unresolved. The length of the CDR3 is 14 residues. Per the germline V gene, CDR1 is SEHNR and CDR2 is FQNEAQ (reference sequence). V lost 3 bases and J 1 base, leaving 9 bases between the germline ends. CDR3 in amino acids: CASSLRTGNTEAFF. The covered CDR3 bases are TGTGCCAGCAGCTTGAGAACGGGGAACACTGAA.

This clone was counted at least ten times. The read comes to an end 3 residues before the CDR3 does, leaving the germline J gene to fill in the end. V usage is TRBV6-2 or TRBV6-3 and J usage is TRBJ2-1; D perhaps matches TRBD1 (6 bases). The CDR3 is made up of 14 amino acids. Trimming cost V 4 bases and J 6 bases, with 13 bases left between them. Germline CDR1 is MNHEY and CDR2 is SVGEGT. CDR3 amino acids: CASSLQGRVNEQFF. The part of the CDR3 DNA that was read is TGTGCCAGCAGTTTACAGGGCCGTGTCAATGAG.

This clone was detected ten times or more. The part of the CDR3 DNA that was read is TGCAGTGCTAGAGATCCTCTAGCGGTATTTTACAATGAG. Protein sequence: CSARDPLAVFYNE. The complete CDR3 protein is CSARDPLAVFYNEQFF. This sequence joins TRBV20-1 and TRBJ2-1, with 7 bases that match TRBD2. The read finishes 3 residues shy of the CDR3 end, and the germline J gene is used to complete it. With 0 bases clipped from V and 4 bases from J, the junction kept 9 bases outside the gene matches. The CDR3 is 16 amino acids. CDR1 DFQATT and CDR2 SNEGSKA come from the germline V gene (reference sequence).

A note on this clone: The CDR3 end is not reached by the read, which stops 3 residues before it; the germline J gene fills it in. The chain couples TRBV7-9 to TRBJ2-1; 9 nucleotides match TRBD2. The V segment lost 4 bases and the J segment 7 bases; nucleotides outside the gene matches: 5. The CDR3 consists of 14 residues. CDR1 and CDR2 from the germline V gene are SEHNR and FQNEAQ (reference sequence). The covered CDR3 bases are TGTGCCAGCAGCTCCGGGACTAGCTGGAATGAG. It translates to CASSSGTSWNE. The full CDR3 is CASSSGTSWNEQFF.

In its sample, this clone was seen many times. The missing CDR3 end, 3 residues past where the read stops, is filled in from the germline J gene. The rearrangement links TRBV19 to TRBJ1-5; TRBD1 matches 10 bases. Germline V gene lookup returns CDR1 LNHDA and CDR2 SQIVND (reference sequence). V was clipped by 3 bases and J by 0 bases; unmatched bases: 5. The CDR3 runs to 17 residues. The sequenced CDR3 bases are TGTGCCAGTAGTATCGGTGGGACAGGGGCTAGCAATCAGCCC. This encodes CASSIGGTGASNQP. The whole CDR3 protein is CASSIGGTGASNQPQHF.

This clone was observed at least ten times. Read data end 3 residues before the CDR3 end; the end is taken from the germline J gene. This chain uses TRBV5-6 with TRBJ1-2; TRBD1 aligns across 7 bases. V was clipped by 4 bases and J by 2 bases; unmatched bases: 8. This CDR3 spans 15 amino acids. The germline gives CDR1 SGHDT, CDR2 YYEEEE. Incomplete CDR3 DNA: TGTGCCAGCAGCCCGCGACCGGGACAGAACTATGGC. Translation gives CASSPRPGQNYG. In full, the CDR3 reads CASSPRPGQNYGYTF. Full variable domain (missing parts from reference TRBV5-6 and TRBJ1-2): DAGVTQSPTHLIKTRGQQVTLRCSPKSGHDTVSWYQQALGQGPQFIFQYYEEEERQRGNFPDRFSGHQFPNYSSELNVNALLLGDSALYLCASSPRPGQNYGYTFGSGTRLTVV.

This clone was seen many times. The read ends 3 residues early relative to the CDR3; the germline J gene fills the gap. The genes are TRBV12-3 or TRBV12-4 and TRBJ2-2, with D possibly TRBD1 on 6 matching bases. This CDR3 spans 16 amino acids. Deletions cut 6 bases from V and 5 bases from J, with 19 bases between. The CDR3 DNA, read in part, is TGTGCCAGCAGCCCAACAGGGCTAACCATGACCGGGGAG. Protein: CASSPTGLTMTGE. The whole CDR3 region reads CASSPTGLTMTGELFF.

This clone has at least ten counts. Read coverage stops 3 residues before the CDR3 terminus; the germline J gene supplies the remainder. The chain links TRBV6-1 to TRBJ2-7, with TRBD2 matching 10 bases. The CDR3 is 15 amino acids. Germline assignment: CDR1 MNHNS and CDR2 SASEGT. Trimming at V came to 0 bases and at J to 2 bases, leaving 1 base not matched to a gene. CDR3 DNA (partial): TGTGCCAGCAGTGAAGCGAGCGGGGGGGCCTACGAG. Its protein product is CASSEASGGAYE. The complete CDR3 sequence is CASSEASGGAYEQYF.

This clone was counted between two and nine times. The read ends 3 residues shy of where the CDR3 ends; the end is completed using the germline J gene. The gene calls are TRBV11-2 and TRBJ2-3, with D possibly matching TRBD1 (6 bases). CDR3 size: 15 residues. CDR1 and CDR2 from the germline V gene are SGHAT and FQNNGV. The chain's CDR3 is CASSLGPGVGETQYF. CDR3 DNA, as far as it was read: TGTGCCAGCAGCTTAGGGCCAGGGGTTGGGGAGACG.

This clone came up many times. This CDR3 is CASSRGDSRTDTQYF. The CDR3 bases that were read are TGTGCCAGCAGTCGAGGGGACTCCCGCACAGATACG. The chain employs TRBV6-2 or TRBV6-3 and TRBJ2-3, with D possibly TRBD2 on 6 matching bases. The read is 3 residues too short to cover the CDR3 end, so that end is filled in from the germline J gene. This CDR3 region has 15 residues. The germline V gene encodes CDR1 MNHEY and CDR2 SVGEGT. The V gene lost 5 bases and the J gene lost 1 base, with 13 bases spanning the gap.